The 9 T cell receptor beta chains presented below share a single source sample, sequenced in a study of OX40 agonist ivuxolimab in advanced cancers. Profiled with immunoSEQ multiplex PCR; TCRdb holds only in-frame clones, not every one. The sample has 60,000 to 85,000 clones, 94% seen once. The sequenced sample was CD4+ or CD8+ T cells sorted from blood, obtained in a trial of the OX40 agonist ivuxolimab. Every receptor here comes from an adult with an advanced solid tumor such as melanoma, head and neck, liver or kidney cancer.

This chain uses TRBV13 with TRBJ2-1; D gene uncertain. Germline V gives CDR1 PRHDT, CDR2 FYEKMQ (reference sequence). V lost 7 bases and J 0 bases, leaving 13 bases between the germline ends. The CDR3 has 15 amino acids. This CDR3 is CASNTLMSSYNEQFF. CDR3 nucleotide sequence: TGTGCCAGCAACACGCTTATGAGCTCCTACAATGAGCAGTTCTTC.

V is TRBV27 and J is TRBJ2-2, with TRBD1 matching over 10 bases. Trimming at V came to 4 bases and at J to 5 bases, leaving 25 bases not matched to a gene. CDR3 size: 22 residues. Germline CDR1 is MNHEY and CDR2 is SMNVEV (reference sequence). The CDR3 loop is CASSSFIVGGDMGTGETGELFF. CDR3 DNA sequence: TGTGCCAGCAGTTCTTTTATCGTGGGGGGGGACATGGGGACAGGGGAAACCGGGGAGCTGTTTTTT.

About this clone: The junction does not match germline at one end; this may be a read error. The CDR3 region is CASNLRPVRGNTEAFF. The CDR3 DNA is TGTGCCAGCAACTTGCGACCGGTGCGTGGGAACACTGAAGCTTTCTTT. This chain connects TRBV5-6 to TRBJ1-1, with D unclear. There are 16 residues in the CDR3. Germline V lookup: CDR1 SGHDT, CDR2 YYEEEE.

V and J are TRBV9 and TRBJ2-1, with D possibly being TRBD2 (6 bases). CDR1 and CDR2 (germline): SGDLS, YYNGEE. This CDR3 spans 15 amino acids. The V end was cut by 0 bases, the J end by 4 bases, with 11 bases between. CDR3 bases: TGTGCCAGCAGCGTAGTCCCCGGGAGTTACAATGAGCAGTTCTTC. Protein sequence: CASSVVPGSYNEQFF.

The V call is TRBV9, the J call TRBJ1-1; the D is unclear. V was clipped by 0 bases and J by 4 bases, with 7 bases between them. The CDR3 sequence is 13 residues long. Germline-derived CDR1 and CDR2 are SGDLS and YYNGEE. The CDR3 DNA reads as TGTGCCAGCAGCGTAGGCTCGGGCACTGAAGCTTTCTTT. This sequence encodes CASSVGSGTEAFF.

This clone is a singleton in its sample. The CDR3 nucleotides read TGCGCCAGCAGCGGCGGGACTCAGGGGCGCGAGCAGTACTTC. Amino acid sequence: CASSGGTQGREQYF. This rearrangement joins TRBV5-1 to TRBJ2-7; the D gene could be TRBD1 or TRBD2 (6 bases each). CDR1 and CDR2 (germline): SGHRS, YFSETQ. CDR3 length: 14 residues. V lost 4 bases to trimming and J lost 6 bases, with 17 bases between them.

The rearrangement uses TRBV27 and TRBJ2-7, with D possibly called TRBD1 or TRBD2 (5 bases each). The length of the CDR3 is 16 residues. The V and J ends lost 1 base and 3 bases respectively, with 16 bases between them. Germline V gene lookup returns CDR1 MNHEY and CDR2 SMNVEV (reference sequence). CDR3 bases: TGTGCCAGCAGTTTATATCCCGGGACCTCTCTCTACGAGCAGTACTTC. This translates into CASSLYPGTSLYEQYF.

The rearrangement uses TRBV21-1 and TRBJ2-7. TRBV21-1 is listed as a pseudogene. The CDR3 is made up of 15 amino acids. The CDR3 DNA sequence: TGTGCCAGCAGCAATTATCCAGCAACCTTTTTCGAGCAGTACTTC. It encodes CASSNYPATFFEQYF.

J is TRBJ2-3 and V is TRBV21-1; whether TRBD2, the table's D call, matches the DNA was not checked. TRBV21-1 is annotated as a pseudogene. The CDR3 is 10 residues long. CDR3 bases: TGTGCCAGCAGCGAGGATACGCAGTATTTT. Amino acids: CASSEDTQYF.